This T cell receptor (beta chain) stems from a study of OX40 agonist ivuxolimab in advanced cancers. Libraries were prepared by immunoSEQ multiplex PCR; TCRdb keeps only in-frame clonotypes and omits some of them. The sample comprises around 100,000 clones, 70% to 90% of which are singletons, and approximately 0.16% rests with the top ten. The TCR comes from an adult with an advanced solid tumor such as melanoma, head and neck, liver or kidney cancer. Specimen: CD4+ or CD8+ T cells sorted from blood, collected in a trial of the OX40 agonist ivuxolimab.

The DNA for the CDR3 is TGTGCCAGCAGCCAAGGGGGGAATTCACCCCTCCACTTT. It encodes CASSQGGNSPLHF. This chain joins TRBV14 and TRBJ1-6; D is perhaps TRBD1 (5 bases). V dropped 1 base and J dropped 7 bases, with 5 bases sitting between them. Germline values: CDR1 SGHDN, CDR2 FVKESK. This CDR3 contains 13 residues.